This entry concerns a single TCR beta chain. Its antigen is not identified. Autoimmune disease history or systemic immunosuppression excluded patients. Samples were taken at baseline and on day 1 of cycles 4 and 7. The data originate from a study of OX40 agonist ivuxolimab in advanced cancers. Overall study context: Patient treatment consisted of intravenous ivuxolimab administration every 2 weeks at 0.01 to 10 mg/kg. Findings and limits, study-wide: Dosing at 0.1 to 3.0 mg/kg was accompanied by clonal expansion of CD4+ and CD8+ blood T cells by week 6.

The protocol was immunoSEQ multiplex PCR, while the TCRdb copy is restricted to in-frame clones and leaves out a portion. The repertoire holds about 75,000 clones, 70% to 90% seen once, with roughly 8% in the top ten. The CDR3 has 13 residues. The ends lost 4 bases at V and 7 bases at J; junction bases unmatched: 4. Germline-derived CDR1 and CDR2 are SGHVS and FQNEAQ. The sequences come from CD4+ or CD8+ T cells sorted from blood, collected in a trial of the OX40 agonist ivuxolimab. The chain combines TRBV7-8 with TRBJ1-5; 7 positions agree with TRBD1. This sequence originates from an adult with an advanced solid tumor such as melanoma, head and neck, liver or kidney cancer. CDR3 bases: TGTGCCAGCAGCTCTGACAGGGTCCAGCCCCAGCATTTT. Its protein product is CASSSDRVQPQHF.